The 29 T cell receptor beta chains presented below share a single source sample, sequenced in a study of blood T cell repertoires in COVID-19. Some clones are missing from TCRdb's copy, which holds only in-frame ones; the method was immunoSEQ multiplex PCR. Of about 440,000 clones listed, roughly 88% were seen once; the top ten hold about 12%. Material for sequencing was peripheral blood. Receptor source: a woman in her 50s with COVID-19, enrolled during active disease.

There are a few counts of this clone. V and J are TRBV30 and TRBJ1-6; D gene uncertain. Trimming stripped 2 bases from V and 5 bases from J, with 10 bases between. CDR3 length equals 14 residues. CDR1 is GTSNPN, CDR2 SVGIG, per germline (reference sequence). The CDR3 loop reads CAWSLGQDNSPLHF. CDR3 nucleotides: TGTGCCTGGAGTCTTGGGCAGGATAATTCACCCCTCCACTTT. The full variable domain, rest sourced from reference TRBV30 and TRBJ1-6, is SQTIHQWPATLVQPVGSPLSLECTVEGTSNPNLYWYRQAAGRGLQLLFYSVGIGQISSEVPQNLSASRPQDRQFILSSKKLLLSDSGFYLCAWSLGQDNSPLHFGNGTRLTVT.

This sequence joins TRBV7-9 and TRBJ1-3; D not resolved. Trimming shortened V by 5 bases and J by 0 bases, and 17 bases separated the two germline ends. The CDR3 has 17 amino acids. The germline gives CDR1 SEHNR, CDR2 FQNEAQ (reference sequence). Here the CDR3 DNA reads TGTGCCAGCAGCCAACCCAGGCGGGCGAGCTCTGGAAACACCATATATTTT. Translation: CASSQPRRASSGNTIYF. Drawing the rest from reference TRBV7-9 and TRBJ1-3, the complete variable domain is DTGVSQNPRHKITKRGQNVTFRCDPISEHNRLYWYRQTLGQGPEFLTYFQNEAQLEKSRLLSDRFSAERPKGSFSTLEIQRTEQGDSAMYLCASSQPRRASSGNTIYFGEGSWLTVV.

The CDR3, as DNA: TGTGCCAGCAGCCAAGGTTACTCGGCGGCTTACGAGCAGTACTTC. Translated, it gives CASSQGYSAAYEQYF. The J gene is TRBJ2-7, the V gene TRBV3-1 (or the pseudogene TRBV3-2); D gene unclear. The CDR3 length is 15 residues. Germline CDR1 reads LGHDT; CDR2 reads YNNKEL (reference sequence). V was clipped by 1 base and J by 4 bases, with 14 bases between them.

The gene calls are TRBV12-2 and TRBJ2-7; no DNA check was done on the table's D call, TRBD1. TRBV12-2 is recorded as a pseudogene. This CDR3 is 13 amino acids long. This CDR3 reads CASRGHFKFEQYF. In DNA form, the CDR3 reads TGTGCAAGTCGGGGACATTTTAAATTCGAGCAGTACTTC.

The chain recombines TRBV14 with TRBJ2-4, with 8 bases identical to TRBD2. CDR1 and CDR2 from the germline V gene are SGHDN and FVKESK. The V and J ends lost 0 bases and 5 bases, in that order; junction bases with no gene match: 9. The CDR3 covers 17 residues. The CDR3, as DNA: TGTGCCAGCAGCCAAGATGGCGTAGCGGGGCCCGAAAACATTCAGTACTTC. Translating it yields CASSQDGVAGPENIQYF.

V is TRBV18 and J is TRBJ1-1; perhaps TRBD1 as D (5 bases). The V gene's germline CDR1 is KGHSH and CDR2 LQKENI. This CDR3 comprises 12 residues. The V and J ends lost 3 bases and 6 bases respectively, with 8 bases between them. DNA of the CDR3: TGTGCCAGCTCACCGGGCAGGGCTGAAGCTTTCTTT. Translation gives CASSPGRAEAFF. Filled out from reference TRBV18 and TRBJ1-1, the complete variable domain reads NAGVMQNPRHLVRRRGQEARLRCSPMKGHSHVYWYRQLPEEGLKFMVYLQKENIIDESGMPKERFSAEFPKEGPSILRIQQVVRGDSAAYFCASSPGRAEAFFGQGTRLTVV.

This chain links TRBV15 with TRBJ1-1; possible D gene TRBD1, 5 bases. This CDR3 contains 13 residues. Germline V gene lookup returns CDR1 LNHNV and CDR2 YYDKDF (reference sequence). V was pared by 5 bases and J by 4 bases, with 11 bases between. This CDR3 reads CATSQAQGTEAFF. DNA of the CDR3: TGTGCCACCAGCCAAGCGCAGGGCACTGAAGCTTTCTTT. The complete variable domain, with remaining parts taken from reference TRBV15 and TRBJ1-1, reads DAMVIQNPRYQVTQFGKPVTLSCSQTLNHNVMYWYQQKSSQAPKLLFHYYDKDFNNEADTPDNFQSRRPNTSFCFLDIRSPGLGDTAMYLCATSQAQGTEAFFGQGTRLTVV.

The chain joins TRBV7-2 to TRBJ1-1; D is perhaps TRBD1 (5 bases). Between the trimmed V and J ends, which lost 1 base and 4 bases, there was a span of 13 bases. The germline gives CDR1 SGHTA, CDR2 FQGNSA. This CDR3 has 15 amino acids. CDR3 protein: CASSLVKGPGTEAFF. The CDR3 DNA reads TGTGCCAGCAGCTTAGTGAAGGGGCCAGGCACTGAAGCTTTCTTT.

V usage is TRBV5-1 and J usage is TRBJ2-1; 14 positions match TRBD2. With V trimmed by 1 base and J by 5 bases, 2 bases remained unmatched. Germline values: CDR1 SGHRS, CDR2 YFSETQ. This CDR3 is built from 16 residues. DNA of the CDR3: TGCGCCAGCAGCTTGAGGACTAGCGGGGGGCACAATGAGCAGTTCTTC. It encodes CASSLRTSGGHNEQFF.

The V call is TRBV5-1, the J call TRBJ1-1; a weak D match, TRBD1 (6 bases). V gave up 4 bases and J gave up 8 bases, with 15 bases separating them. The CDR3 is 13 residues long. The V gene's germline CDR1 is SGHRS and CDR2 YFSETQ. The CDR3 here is CASSGGGGQEAFF. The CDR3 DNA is TGCGCCAGCAGCGGTGGGGGTGGACAGGAAGCTTTCTTT. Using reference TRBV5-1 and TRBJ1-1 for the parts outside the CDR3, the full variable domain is KAGVTQTPRYLIKTRGQQVTLSCSPISGHRSVSWYQQTPGQGLQFLFEYFSETQRNKGNFPGRFSGRQFSNSRSEMNVSTLELGDSALYLCASSGGGGQEAFFGQGTRLTVV.

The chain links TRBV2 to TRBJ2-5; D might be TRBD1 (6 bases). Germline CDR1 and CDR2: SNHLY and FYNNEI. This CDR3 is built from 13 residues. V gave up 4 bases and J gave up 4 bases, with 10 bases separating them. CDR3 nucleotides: TGTGCCAGCAGTGGGGCCAGGGGAGAGACCCAGTACTTC. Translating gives CASSGARGETQYF. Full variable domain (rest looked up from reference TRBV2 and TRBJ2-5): EPEVTQTPSHQVTQMGQEVILRCVPISNHLYFYWYRQILGQKVEFLVSFYNNEISEKSEIFDDQFSVERPDGSNFTLKIRSTKLEDSAMYFCASSGARGETQYFGPGTRLLVL.

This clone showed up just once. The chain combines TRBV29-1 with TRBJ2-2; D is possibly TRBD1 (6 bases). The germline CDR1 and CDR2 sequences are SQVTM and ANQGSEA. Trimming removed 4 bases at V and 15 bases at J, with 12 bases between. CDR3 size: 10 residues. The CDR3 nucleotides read TGCAGCGTTGTCGCTGAGGGGGTGTTTTTT. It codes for CSVVAEGVFF.

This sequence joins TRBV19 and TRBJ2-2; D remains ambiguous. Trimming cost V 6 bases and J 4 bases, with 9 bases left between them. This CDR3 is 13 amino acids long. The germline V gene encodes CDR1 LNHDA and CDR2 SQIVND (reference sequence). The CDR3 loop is CASSLTSTGELFF. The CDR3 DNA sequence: TGTGCCAGTAGCCTGACAAGCACCGGGGAGCTGTTTTTT.

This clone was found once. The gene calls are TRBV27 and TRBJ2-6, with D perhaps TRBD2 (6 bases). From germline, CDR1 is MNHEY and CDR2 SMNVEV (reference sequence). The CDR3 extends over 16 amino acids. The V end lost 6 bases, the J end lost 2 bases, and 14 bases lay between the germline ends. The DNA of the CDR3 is TGTGCCAGCAGCGCGGGCTGGGGGGCTGGGGCCAACGTCCTGACTTTC. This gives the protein CASSAGWGAGANVLTF.

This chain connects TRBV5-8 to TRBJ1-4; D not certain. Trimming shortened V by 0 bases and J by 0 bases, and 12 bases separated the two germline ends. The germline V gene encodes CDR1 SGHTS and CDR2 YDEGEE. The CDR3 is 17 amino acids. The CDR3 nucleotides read TGTGCCAGCAGCTTGGGTCGGGAGCCTGCAACTAATGAAAAACTGTTTTTT. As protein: CASSLGREPATNEKLFF.

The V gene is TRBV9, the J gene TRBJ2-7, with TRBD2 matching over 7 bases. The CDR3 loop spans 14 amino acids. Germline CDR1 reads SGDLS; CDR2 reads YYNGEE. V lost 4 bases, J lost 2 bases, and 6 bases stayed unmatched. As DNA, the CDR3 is TGTGCCAGCAGCCTAGCGGCAGAGGCCTACGAGCAGTACTTC. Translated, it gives CASSLAAEAYEQYF.

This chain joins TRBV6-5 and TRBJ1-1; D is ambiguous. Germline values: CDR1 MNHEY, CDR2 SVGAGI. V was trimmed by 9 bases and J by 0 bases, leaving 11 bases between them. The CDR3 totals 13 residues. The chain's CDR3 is CASGRGLNTEAFF. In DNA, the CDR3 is TGTGCCAGTGGGAGAGGGCTGAACACTGAAGCTTTCTTT.

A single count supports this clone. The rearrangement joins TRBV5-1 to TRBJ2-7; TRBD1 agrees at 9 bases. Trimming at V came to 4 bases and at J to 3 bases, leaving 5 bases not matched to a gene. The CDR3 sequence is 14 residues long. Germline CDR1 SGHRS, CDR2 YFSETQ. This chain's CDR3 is CASSPQGQGYEQYF. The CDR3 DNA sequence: TGCGCCAGCAGCCCCCAGGGACAGGGCTACGAGCAGTACTTC. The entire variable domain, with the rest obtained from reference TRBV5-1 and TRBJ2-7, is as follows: KAGVTQTPRYLIKTRGQQVTLSCSPISGHRSVSWYQQTPGQGLQFLFEYFSETQRNKGNFPGRFSGRQFSNSRSEMNVSTLELGDSALYLCASSPQGQGYEQYFGPGTRLTVT.

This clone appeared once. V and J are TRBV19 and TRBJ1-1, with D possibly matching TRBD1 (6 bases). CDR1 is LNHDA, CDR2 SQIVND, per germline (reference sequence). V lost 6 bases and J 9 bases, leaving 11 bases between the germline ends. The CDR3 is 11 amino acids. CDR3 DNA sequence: TGTGCCAGTAGCACAGGGAATAAAGCTTTCTTT. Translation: CASSTGNKAFF.

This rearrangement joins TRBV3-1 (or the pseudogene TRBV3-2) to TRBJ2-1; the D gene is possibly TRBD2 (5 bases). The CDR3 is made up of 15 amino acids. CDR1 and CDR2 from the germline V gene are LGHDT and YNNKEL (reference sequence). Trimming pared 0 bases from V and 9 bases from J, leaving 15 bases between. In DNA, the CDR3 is TGTGCCAGCAGCCAAGATTCGAGGAGAGGAGGTGAGCAGTTCTTC. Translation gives CASSQDSRRGGEQFF.

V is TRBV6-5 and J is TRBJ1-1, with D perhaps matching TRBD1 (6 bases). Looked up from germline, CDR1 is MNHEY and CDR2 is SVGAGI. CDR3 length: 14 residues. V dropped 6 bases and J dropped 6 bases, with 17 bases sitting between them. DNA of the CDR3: TGTGCCAGCAGGCTGGGACAAGAGATCTCTGAAGCTTTCTTT. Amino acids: CASRLGQEISEAFF.

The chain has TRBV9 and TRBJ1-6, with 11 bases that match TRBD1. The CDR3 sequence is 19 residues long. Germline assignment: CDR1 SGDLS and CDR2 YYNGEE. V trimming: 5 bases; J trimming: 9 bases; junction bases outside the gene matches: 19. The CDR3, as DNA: TGTGCCAGCAGAAGCGAGGGACAGGGGGATCTTTTACTAAGTTCACCCCTCCACTTT. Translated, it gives CASRSEGQGDLLLSSPLHF. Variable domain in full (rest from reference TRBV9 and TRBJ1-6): DSGVTQTPKHLITATGQRVTLRCSPRSGDLSVYWYQQSLDQGLQFLIQYYNGEERAKGNILERFSAQQFPDLHSELNLSSLELGDSALYFCASRSEGQGDLLLSSPLHFGNGTRLTVT.

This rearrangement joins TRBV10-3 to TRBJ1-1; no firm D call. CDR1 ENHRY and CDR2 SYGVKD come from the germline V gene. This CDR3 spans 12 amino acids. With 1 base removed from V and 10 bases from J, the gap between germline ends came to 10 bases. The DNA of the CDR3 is TGTGCCATCAGTGAGTTGGACGGAGGAGCTTTCTTT. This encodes CAISELDGGAFF.

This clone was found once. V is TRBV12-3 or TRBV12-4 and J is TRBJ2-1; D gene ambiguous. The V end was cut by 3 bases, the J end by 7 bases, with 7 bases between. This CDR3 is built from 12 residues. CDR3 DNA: TGTGCCAGCAGTTTTCGTAGAAATGAGCAGTTCTTC. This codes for CASSFRRNEQFF.

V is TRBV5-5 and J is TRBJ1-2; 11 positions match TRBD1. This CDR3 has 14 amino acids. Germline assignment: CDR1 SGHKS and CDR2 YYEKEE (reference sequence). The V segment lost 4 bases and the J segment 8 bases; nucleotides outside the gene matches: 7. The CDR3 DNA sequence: TGTGCCAGCAGCCCTGGACAGGGGGCAATGGGCTACACCTTC. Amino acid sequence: CASSPGQGAMGYTF.

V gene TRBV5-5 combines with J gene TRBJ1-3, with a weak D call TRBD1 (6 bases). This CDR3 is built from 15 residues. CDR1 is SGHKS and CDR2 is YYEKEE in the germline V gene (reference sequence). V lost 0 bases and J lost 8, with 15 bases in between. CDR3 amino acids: CASSLGQATGHTIYF. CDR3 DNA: TGTGCCAGCAGCTTGGGACAGGCAACGGGTCACACCATATATTTT.

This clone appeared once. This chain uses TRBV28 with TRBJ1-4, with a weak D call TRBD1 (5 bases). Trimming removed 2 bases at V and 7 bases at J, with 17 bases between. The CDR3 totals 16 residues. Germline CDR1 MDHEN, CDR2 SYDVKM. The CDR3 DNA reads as TGTGCCAGCAGTTTAGGGGGGGAGATGAGGGGTGAAAAACTGTTTTTT. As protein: CASSLGGEMRGEKLFF.

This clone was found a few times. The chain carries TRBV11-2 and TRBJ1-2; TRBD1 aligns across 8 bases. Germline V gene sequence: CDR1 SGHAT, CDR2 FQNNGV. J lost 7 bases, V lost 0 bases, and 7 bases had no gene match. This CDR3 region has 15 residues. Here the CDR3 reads CASSLDPQGASGYTF. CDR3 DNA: TGTGCCAGCAGCTTAGATCCCCAGGGGGCTAGTGGCTACACCTTC.

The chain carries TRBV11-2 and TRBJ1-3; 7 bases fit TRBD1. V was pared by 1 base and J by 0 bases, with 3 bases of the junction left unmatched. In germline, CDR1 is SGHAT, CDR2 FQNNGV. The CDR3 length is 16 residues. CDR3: CASSLGTGPSGNTIYF. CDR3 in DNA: TGTGCCAGCAGCTTAGGGACAGGCCCCTCTGGAAACACCATATATTTT.